The clone carrying this TCR beta chain was seen ten or more times. From RNA transcripts, TCR beta CDR3 regions were amplified. TCR CDR3 underwent first-round RT-PCR with the HTBI primer set. Each CDR3 protein is one row after TCRdb ran MiXCR on the multiplex PCR reads. This table holds a few hundred thousand distinct CDR3 sequences, over 12% found once. This sample was taken from a study of T cells in Graves' hyperthyroidism and ophthalmopathy. The sample consisted of blood. This receptor was taken from a woman aged 60 to 75 with Graves' ophthalmopathy.

The CDR3 reads CSAALGTSGPVGYEQYF. As DNA, the CDR3 is TGCAGTGCTGCCCTTGGGACTAGCGGCCCCGTTGGCTACGAGCAGTACTTC. The rearrangement joins TRBV20-1 to TRBJ2-7, with 11 bases identical to TRBD2. The CDR3 extends over 17 amino acids. Germline trimming cut 5 bases from V and 3 bases from J; bases unmatched to any gene: 15. Germline values: CDR1 DFQATT, CDR2 SNEGSKA (reference sequence).